This entry lists 10 T cell receptor beta chains sequenced from one sample in a study of metastatic and nonmetastatic thyroid tumors. Using MiXCR, TCRdb reanalyzed the PCR reads. The data contain 20,000 to 25,000 clones, around 25% of them singletons. Each patient went into thyroid surgery without having received any treatment. Input material: tumor tissue. Receptors originate from a male donor with papillary thyroid cancer or a benign thyroid nodule (not recorded which). Some clones in this sample may be carry-over from other donors' samples.

This clone was observed many times. The genes are TRBV19 and TRBJ2-1; 12 nucleotides line up with TRBD2. V dropped 1 base and J dropped 1; count of bases not matched to a gene: 8. Germline V CDR1 and CDR2: LNHDA, SQIVND (reference sequence). This CDR3 has 19 residues. For the CDR3, the DNA is TGTGCCAGTAGTATAGGCCTAGCGGGAGGGCCAGGTTCCTACAATGAGCAGTTCTTC. This encodes CASSIGLAGGPGSYNEQFF. The full variable domain, with the rest looked up from reference TRBV19 and TRBJ2-1, is DGGITQSPKYLFRKEGQNVTLSCEQNLNHDAMYWYRQDPGQGLRLIYYSQIVNDFQKGDIAEGYSVSREKKESFPLTVTSAQKNPTAFYLCASSIGLAGGPGSYNEQFFGPGTRLTVL.

Sample share makes this clone medium-sized. This chain joins TRBV6-1 and TRBJ2-2; 8 bases line up with TRBD2. Trimming at V came to 5 bases and at J to 6 bases, leaving 8 bases not matched to a gene. Germline V gene sequence: CDR1 MNHNS, CDR2 SASEGT. The CDR3 sequence is 15 residues long. Here the CDR3 DNA reads TGTGCCAGCAGTTTCGGGGGGGGGGCGTCCGGGGAGCTGTTTTTT. This gives the protein CASSFGGGASGELFF.

The chain carries TRBV11-1 and TRBJ2-3, with 10 bases that match TRBD2. This CDR3 is built from 15 residues. J was trimmed by 2 bases and V by 7 bases; bases with no gene match: 6. Per the germline V gene, CDR1 is SGHAT and CDR2 is FQDESV (reference sequence). For the CDR3, the DNA is TGTGCCAGCACACCTGGACTAGCGGACACAGATACGCAGTATTTT. Protein: CASTPGLADTDTQYF.

This clone was picked up many times. The chain uses TRBV6-4 and TRBJ2-5; 7 bases agree with TRBD2. Germline assignment: CDR1 MRHNA and CDR2 SNTAGT. The CDR3 has 13 residues. J lost 4 bases, V lost 4 bases, and 3 bases had no gene match. Written as DNA, the CDR3 is TGTGCCAGCAGTGTGGTAGCGGGAGAGACCCAGTACTTC. Translating gives CASSVVAGETQYF.

This clone was recorded many times. The chain is built from TRBV20-1 and TRBJ1-1; possibly TRBD1 for D (6 bases). CDR3 length: 16 residues. The V end lost 0 bases, the J end lost 2 bases, and 16 bases lay between the germline ends. Germline CDR1 reads DFQATT; CDR2 reads SNEGSKA (reference sequence). The CDR3 DNA sequence: TGCAGTGCTAGAGACCTATCAACAGGGCCAAACACTGAAGCTTTCTTT. Protein: CSARDLSTGPNTEAFF.

J is TRBJ2-2 and V is TRBV28; D possibly corresponds to TRBD1 (6 bases). Germline-derived CDR1 and CDR2 are MDHEN and SYDVKM. This CDR3 contains 17 residues. V was pared by 3 bases and J by 7 bases, with 21 bases between. The chain's CDR3 is CASSLPRGKGVDGELFF. CDR3 sequence (DNA): TGTGCCAGCAGTTTGCCCCGGGGCAAGGGGGTGGACGGGGAGCTGTTTTTT.

This clone was seen ten or more times. V is TRBV12-3 or TRBV12-4 and J is TRBJ1-5, with a tentative D call TRBD1 (6 bases). V was shortened by 6 bases and J by 7 bases, with 16 bases between the two germline ends. This CDR3 region has 14 residues. The DNA for the CDR3 is TGTGCCAGCAGATTGGGGCAGGGGCAACAGCCCCAGCATTTT. Its translation is CASRLGQGQQPQHF.

Regarding this clone: One base away lies a much larger clone, so this may be a sequencing read error. The J gene is TRBJ2-5, the V gene TRBV4-3; tentative D call: TRBD2 (8 bases). Germline CDR1 and CDR2: LGHNA and YSLEER. CDR3 length: 15 residues. V lost 4 bases to trimming and J lost 3 bases, with 15 bases between them. CDR3 nucleotides: TGCGCCAGCAGCCTGACAGGGACTAGTAAAGAGACCCAGTACTTC. It codes for CASSLTGTSKETQYF.

In this sample, this clone turned up many times. Other nucleotide sequences in the sample specify the same CDR3. The DNA for the CDR3 is TGTGCCAGCAGCGAACAGTCGGACATGAACACTGAAGCTTTCTTT. The encoded protein is CASSEQSDMNTEAFF. The chain combines TRBV6-4 with TRBJ1-1, with a possible D match to TRBD1 (5 bases). The CDR3 consists of 15 residues. Trimming removed 6 bases at V and 0 bases at J, with 14 bases between. Germline-derived CDR1 and CDR2 are MRHNA and SNTAGT.

With regard to this clone: Compared with germline, one end of the junction differs, possibly owing to a read error. The chain recombines TRBV10-1 with TRBJ1-6, with D hard to call. This CDR3 is 10 amino acids long. In germline, CDR1 is WNHNN, CDR2 SYGVQD (reference sequence). Here the CDR3 DNA reads TGCGCCAGCAATTATTCACGCCTCCACTTT. It translates to CASNYSRLHF.